These T cell receptor beta chains were read from a single sample in a study of T cells after yellow fever vaccination. From the 5' RACE reads, TCRdb called clonotypes with MiXCR, one entry per CDR3 protein. The table has approximately 580,000 distinct CDR3 sequences, about a sixth seen once. This specimen was PBMCs, taken about 5 days after the first yellow fever vaccination. All receptors come from a man aged 18 to 30 who received the YFV17D yellow fever vaccine. Both conserved end residues are part of each CDR3. The order of the fields is J gene, clone size, V gene, D gene, CDR3 DNA, CDR3 protein. A D gene is named only where the DNA matches it firmly. The size of a clone is reported for some rows only, either as once, few or many, or as a class for expanded clones.

TRBJ2-1 NA TRBV7-8 TRBD1 TGTGCCAGCAGCTTATTAGGATTGGACAGGGTCTACAATGAGCAGTTCTTC CASSLLGLDRVYNEQFF
TRBJ2-5 few TRBV20-1 TRBD2 TGCAGTGCTAGAGAGCTGCGGACTAGCGGCCAAGAGACCCAGTACTTC CSARELRTSGQETQYF
TRBJ2-7 NA TRBV3-1 NA TGTGCCAGCAGCCCAGGGACTTGGTCCTACGAGCAGTACTTC CASSPGTWSYEQYF
TRBJ2-7 few TRBV10-3 NA TGTGCCATCAGTGGGTATGGGTACGAGCAGTACTTC CAISGYGYEQYF
TRBJ2-3 NA TRBV10-3 TRBD1 TGTGCCACCTTAACAGGGGTCGGAGATACGCAGTATTTT CATLTGVGDTQYF
TRBJ2-2 few TRBV7-2 NA TGTGCCAGCAGCGGCAGGGAGCCCGGGGAGCTGTTTTTT CASSGREPGELFF
TRBJ1-3 NA TRBV27 NA TGTGCCAGCTCGAAGCACGGGAGCTCTGGAAACACCATATATTTT CASSKHGSSGNTIYF
TRBJ1-1 NA TRBV7-9 NA TGTGCCAGCAGCTCGGCGAAAGGGGTCGCGAACACTGAAGCTTTCTTT CASSSAKGVANTEAFF
TRBJ2-5 NA TRBV14 TRBD2 TGTGCCAGCAATCTAGCGGGGTACGAGACCCAGTACTTC CASNLAGYETQYF
TRBJ2-5 NA TRBV5-1 TRBD1 TGCGCCAGCAGCCAATCCGGGACAGGGCTGAGGGAGACCCAGTACTTC CASSQSGTGLRETQYF
TRBJ2-7 NA TRBV12-3/TRBV12-4 TRBD1 TGTGCCAGCAAAACAGGGGGCCTCTACGAGCAGTACTTC CASKTGGLYEQYF
TRBJ2-2 many TRBV7-2 TRBD2 TGTGCCAGCAGGCCTCCGGGACTAGCGAACACCGGGGAGCTGTTTTTT CASRPPGLANTGELFF
TRBJ2-5 NA TRBV14 TRBD1 TGTGCCAGCAGCCGGACAGGGAGGTGGGAGACCCAGTACTTC CASSRTGRWETQYF
TRBJ2-2 many TRBV12-3/TRBV12-4 TRBD1 TGTGCCAGCAGTCCGGGACAGGGGGCCGGGGAGCTGTTTTTT CASSPGQGAGELFF
TRBJ2-1 many TRBV24-1 NA TGTGCCACCAGTGATCAAGTACAGGGGGGGGTTGAGCAGTTCTTC CATSDQVQGGVEQFF
TRBJ2-1 NA TRBV7-3 TRBD1 TGTGCCAGCAGCTACTATGGGACAGGGGATCACGATGAGCAGTTCTTC CASSYYGTGDHDEQFF
TRBJ2-1 few TRBV24-1 NA TGTGCCACCAGTGATTTCAAGAGGCAGGAGCAGTTCTTC CATSDFKRQEQFF
TRBJ2-3 NA TRBV18 NA TGTGCCAGCTCACCAGGAACACCAGATACGCAGTATTTT CASSPGTPDTQYF
TRBJ2-1 few TRBV20-1 NA TGCAGTGCTAGAGGAAACAATGAGCAGTTCTTC CSARGNNEQFF
TRBJ1-3 NA TRBV5-5 NA TGTGCCAGCACCATGCCGGGGGGAAACACCATATATTTT CASTMPGGNTIYF
TRBJ2-3 NA TRBV7-3 TRBD2 TGTGCCAGCAGCTTAAAGGGCGGGGGGGCCACAGATACGCAGTATTTT CASSLKGGGATDTQYF
TRBJ1-5 NA TRBV6-5 NA TGTGCCAGCAGTTACCTGAGAAATCAGCCCCAGCATTTT CASSYLRNQPQHF
TRBJ2-5 NA TRBV10-3 TRBD2 TGTGCCATCAGTGAGACACTAGCGGGGTACCAAGAGACCCAGTACTTC CAISETLAGYQETQYF
TRBJ2-5 few TRBV6-1 NA TGTGCCAGCAGTGAAGTGGGGCCGCGGCGGCTACAGACCCAGTACTTC CASSEVGPRRLQTQYF
TRBJ2-1 NA TRBV7-9 TRBD2 TGTGCCAGCAGCCTCTCGGGGGGGCCACCAGCCTACAATGAGCAGTTCTTC CASSLSGGPPAYNEQFF
TRBJ2-7 NA TRBV20-1 TRBD2 TGCAGTGCCAGCCGGGCTAGCGGGTTTTACGAGCAGTACTTC CSASRASGFYEQYF
TRBJ2-1 NA TRBV6-2/TRBV6-3 NA TGTGCCAGCAGTCCCCTGAAGTGGAATGAGCAGTTCTTC CASSPLKWNEQFF
TRBJ2-1 NA TRBV5-1 TRBD1 TGCGCCAGCAGCTCCGGACAGGGGGCGAGCTACAATGAGCAGTTCTTC CASSSGQGASYNEQFF
TRBJ2-3 few TRBV12-3/TRBV12-4 NA TGTGCCAGCAGTTTGCAGCCGCGCACAGATACGCAGTATTTT CASSLQPRTDTQYF